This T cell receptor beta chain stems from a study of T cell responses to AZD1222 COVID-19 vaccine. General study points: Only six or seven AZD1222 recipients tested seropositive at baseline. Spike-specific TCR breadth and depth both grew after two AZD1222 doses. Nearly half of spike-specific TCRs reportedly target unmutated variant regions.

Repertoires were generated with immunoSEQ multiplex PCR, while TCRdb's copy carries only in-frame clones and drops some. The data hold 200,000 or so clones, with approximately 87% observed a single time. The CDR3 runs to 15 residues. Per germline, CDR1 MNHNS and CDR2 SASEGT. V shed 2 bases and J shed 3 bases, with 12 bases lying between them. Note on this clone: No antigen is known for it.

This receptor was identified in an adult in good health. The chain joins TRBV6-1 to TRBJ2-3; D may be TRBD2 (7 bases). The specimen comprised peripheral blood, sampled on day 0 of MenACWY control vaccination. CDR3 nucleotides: TGTGCCAGCAGTGAAAGGGGGGGTTGGACAGATACGCAGTATTTT. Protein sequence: CASSERGGWTDTQYF.